This T cell receptor (beta chain) was observed in a study of T cell repertoires in cytomegalovirus infection. TCRdb reprocessed the reads with MiXCR, giving one entry per CDR3 protein. Here the sample spans hundreds of thousands of distinct CDR3 sequences, roughly 26% being singletons. V dropped 4 bases and J dropped 8 bases, with 19 bases sitting between them. Per germline, CDR1 SGHRS and CDR2 YFSETQ. The length of the CDR3 is 15 residues. Sequencing was carried out using CD8+ T cells from PBMCs. The gene calls are TRBV5-1 and TRBJ2-1; TRBD2 might be the D (5 bases). This receptor was identified in a human donor in good health (CMV status not recorded). Some clones in this sample may be carry-over from other donors' samples. The DNA of the CDR3 is TGCGCCAGCAGCGACACCGGGATCCGAATCGATGAGCAGTTCTTC. It yields the protein CASSDTGIRIDEQFF.